This TCR beta chain was captured by sequencing in a study of beta chain features in type 1 diabetes. Study-wide findings and caveats: Shortening that was moderate but significant affected the TCRB CDR3s of Type 1 diabetes patients in all four CD4+ subsets. With patients and controls alike, PCR might favor shorter templates to an equal degree. Compared with healthy donors, patients appeared to share more similar naive, central memory and regulatory TCRB repertoires. cDNA-based reads could over-represent cells with high TCR expression.

Reverse transcription of all isolated RNA meant that expressed TCRB transcripts were sequenced. Data came from immunoSEQ multiplex PCR; TCRdb stores just in-frame clones and leaves some out. The table shows 400,000 or so clones, with approximately 12% occurring only once. The germline gives CDR1 SGHRS, CDR2 YFSETQ. V was cut by 4 bases and J by 0 bases, with 11 bases left in between. CDR3 size: 14 residues. About this clone itself: What it binds is not known.

The sequencing sample was made of naive CD4+ T cells from blood. This TCR was recovered from a woman in her late teens or twenties with type 1 diabetes. The genes are TRBV5-1 and TRBJ2-7, with D tentatively TRBD1 (5 bases). The CDR3 sequence is CASSVTVSSYEQYF. In DNA form, the CDR3 reads TGCGCCAGCAGCGTGACAGTGAGCTCCTACGAGCAGTACTTC.